This T cell receptor beta chain was sequenced during a study of blood T cell repertoires in COVID-19. Study background: Researchers got acute and convalescent COVID-19 samples from the United States, Italy and Spain. From T cells, B-cell-depleted T cells, or PBMCs came the material, which was cDNA or gDNA.

Per germline, CDR1 MDHEN and CDR2 SYDVKM. V lost 1 base and J 10 bases, leaving 11 bases between the germline ends. The CDR3 totals 14 residues. Study processing details: The authors estimated nucleated cell counts from reference gene primer amplification. TCRdb's table, derived via immunoSEQ multiplex PCR, lists solely in-frame clones and lacks some. V and J calls and clone size come straight from that table; D and trimming were deduced from the DNA. The table lists approximately 91,000 clones, around 72% of them singletons, with 24% in the top ten. This TCR came from a man between 65 and 79 years old with acute or convalescent COVID-19. Sequenced sample: peripheral blood. The chain recombines TRBV28 with TRBJ1-6; TRBD1 is a possible D gene (5 bases). CDR3 protein: CASSLFGGDSPLHF. The CDR3 DNA follows: TGTGCCAGCAGTTTATTTGGAGGGGACTCACCCCTCCACTTT.